The present entry profiles one TCR beta chain with its context. Its specificity is not known. These data come from a study of multiple sclerosis patients with progressive multifocal leukoencephalopathy. Study-wide results and caveats: Whether JC virus or general immunocompromise explains the findings remained unclear.

The method was immunoSEQ multiplex PCR; TCRdb's version includes in-frame clones alone and lacks a portion of them. The sample holds tens of thousands of clones, 88% seen once. Time point noted: before natalizumab initiation. V trimming: 0 bases; J trimming: 5 bases; junction bases outside the gene matches: 9. The germline CDR1 and CDR2 sequences are SGHRS and YFSETQ. The CDR3 spans 16 residues. Sequenced: PBMCs. This chain uses TRBV5-1 with TRBJ2-3; 7 nucleotides agree with TRBD2. The TCR sequence derives from a human donor with multiple sclerosis. The CDR3 DNA is TGCGCCAGCAGCTTGGATCCAGCGGGGCAGGGAGATACGCAGTATTTT. As protein: CASSLDPAGQGDTQYF.